This T cell receptor beta chain was captured in a study of blood T cell repertoires in COVID-19. Study at large: Acute and convalescent COVID-19 samples came from the United States, Italy and Spain. PBMCs, B-cell-depleted T cells, or T cells provided the cDNA or gDNA that made up the material.

In the authors' methods: Estimated nucleated cell counts came from reference gene primer amplification. Data came from immunoSEQ multiplex PCR; TCRdb stores just in-frame clones and leaves some out. D and trimming were read from the DNA, whereas the V and J calls and clone size are those reported in that table. The data contain about 120,000 clones, roughly 69% of them singletons. The germline CDR1 and CDR2 sequences are LNHDA and SQIVND (reference sequence). V lost 10 bases and J lost 3; bases outside the gene matches: 8. This CDR3 has 14 amino acids. The V and J genes are TRBV19 and TRBJ2-2; 7 bases align to TRBD1. The source is a woman in her 70s with acute or convalescent COVID-19. Input material: peripheral blood. CDR3: CATAPGQHTGELFF. The CDR3 nucleotides are TGTGCCACCGCCCCGGGACAGCACACCGGGGAGCTGTTTTTT.